The source of this TCR beta chain is a study of T-cell memory formation after mild COVID-19 (TCRdb year 2021). Concerning the study at large: TCR sequence clusters from the two donors were found to be largely donor specific. Two young, previously healthy adult volunteers, one female and one male, were included in the cohort. T-cell clones expanding and contracting after mild COVID-19 in a couple of donors were tracked by longitudinal TCRalpha and TCRbeta repertoire sequencing.

The junction carries 13 bases between V and J, which are trimmed by 6 bases and 6 bases respectively. According to the germline V gene, CDR1 reads MNHEY and CDR2 reads SVGEGT. The cysteine opens and the phenylalanine closes a CDR3 of 13 amino acids. Only CDR3 DNA remains: 39 bases, in frame from the first base. The investigation overall reported the following: Some responding clones were detected in pre-infection memory, which suggested that pre-existing cross-reactive memory T cells had joined the SARS-CoV-2 response. Contracting CD4+ clones were found mainly in CM and EM memory subsets, while CD8+ clones were enriched in EMRA. Only a couple of mild cases were covered in the study, and larger cohorts including severe cases with pre-infection samples were considered necessary. Balanced CD4/CD8 phenotypes were observed for clones contracting from day 15 to 85, whereas a bias towards CD4+ was observed for a second wave of clones expanding from day 15 to 37. SARS-CoV-2 specificity was not confirmed for the second-wave clones peaking on day 37.

PBMCs were isolated by Ficoll-Paque density gradient centrifugation. The sequencing machine was an Illumina NovaSeq 6000. TCRalpha and TCRbeta cDNA libraries were built by 5'RACE with constant-segment primers, adding sample barcodes and unique molecular identifiers. Trizol reagent was used to extract RNA from every sample. Library amplification was performed in two PCR steps, and a second sample barcode and Illumina TruSeq adapters were introduced in the second step. Libraries were sequenced on an Illumina NovaSeq with 2 x 150 bp paired-end reads. The paper's data handling went like this. Demultiplexing of reads and collapsing into UMI-guided consensus sequences were performed with migec v1.2.7. Using mixcr v2.1.11, UMI consensuses were aligned to TRA and TRB V and J templates and then assembled into clonotypes. A clonotype was counted as expanded or contracted only when both edgeR and NoisET called the clonotype significant, with the noise models trained on biological replicates. edgeR calls used a false discovery rate-adjusted p below 0.01 and a log2 fold-change threshold of 1. As an exploratory analysis of dynamics, max-normalized trajectories of the 1000 most abundant clonotypes were examined by PCA with hierarchical clustering. Each responding clone was given a CD4 or CD8 phenotype based on the CD4+ and CD8+ repertoires, which had been sequenced separately. Starting from the raw public reads, TCRdb applied fastp trimming at Q25, assembled clones with MiXCR and retained in-frame beta chains. Each record represents a unique CDR3 protein, reported with the most common genes and DNA among its rows. What appears here as the V and J calls and clone size reflects TCRdb's work, not the paper's. This sample lists more than 75,000 distinct CDR3 sequences; 25% were detected once. The top ten clones comprise under 50% of the sample.

A remark on this clonotype: The antigen it recognizes is unknown. There are no base qualities to consult, and no much larger clone falls within one base.

The rearranged segments are TRBV6-2 or TRBV6-3 and TRBJ2-3, and possibly TRBD2, on 6 matching bases. The receptor was isolated from a man younger than 30 who had mild COVID-19 (a few samples of this study predate the infection). The sample titles of this study are shuffled in the database, so cell type and time point are left out; the donor was told from shared clones. The sample consisted of PBMCs or a T cell subset sorted from them (not recorded which). The CDR3 is CASRGGARDTQYF. The DNA reads as follows: TGTGCCAGCAGGGGAGGAGCTCGGGATACGCAGTATTTT.